One and the same sample provided the 18 T cell receptor beta chains below, sequenced in a study of T cells after yellow fever vaccination. TCRdb re-analysed the 5' RACE reads in MiXCR, keeping a single row per CDR3 protein. The table records a few hundred thousand distinct CDR3 sequences, roughly 3.7% of them present only once. The sequences come from PBMCs, collected 15 days after the yellow fever booster vaccination. The receptors here all came from a man aged 18 to 29 who received the YFV17D yellow fever vaccine.

This clonotype has a count of ten or more. The V call is TRBV5-6, the J call TRBJ2-1, with 8 nucleotides matching TRBD1. Germline V CDR1 and CDR2: SGHDT, YYEEEE. V was pared by 7 bases and J by 9 bases, with 18 bases of the junction left unmatched. The CDR3 runs to 16 residues. The CDR3 here is CASSLFWDRRIGEQFF. CDR3 nucleotides: TGTGCCAGCTCCCTTTTTTGGGACAGGCGGATCGGTGAGCAGTTCTTC.

This clonotype was seen many times. The chain is built from TRBV7-9 and TRBJ2-3; TRBD2 matches at 8 bases. CDR3 length: 12 residues. Germline CDR1 SEHNR, CDR2 FQNEAQ (reference sequence). The junction had 11 bases not matched to a gene; V was cut back by 6 bases and J by 15 bases. The CDR3 sequence: CASRADGTSDYF. DNA for the CDR3: TGTGCCAGCAGGGCGGACGGGACTAGTGACTATTTT.

This clonotype was seen many times. The V gene is TRBV18, the J gene TRBJ2-1, with a weak D call TRBD2 (7 bases). From germline, CDR1 is KGHSH and CDR2 LQKENI. CDR3 length: 15 residues. V dropped 2 bases and J dropped 6 bases, with 14 bases sitting between them. Here the CDR3 reads CASSPYGGPSNEQFF. CDR3 nucleotides: TGTGCCAGCTCACCATACGGGGGGCCCAGCAATGAGCAGTTCTTC.

This clonotype came up many times. This sequence joins TRBV20-1 and TRBJ2-1; no definite D call. Deletions cut 2 bases from V and 8 bases from J, with 7 bases between. The CDR3 has 11 amino acids. Germline CDR1 reads DFQATT; CDR2 reads SNEGSKA (reference sequence). This chain's CDR3 is CSARIWDEQFF. The CDR3 region has the DNA TGCAGTGCTAGAATCTGGGATGAGCAGTTCTTC.

This clonotype has ten or more counts. The chain links TRBV11-2 to TRBJ2-3; TRBD2 aligns across 10 bases. CDR3 length: 17 amino acids. In germline, CDR1 is SGHAT, CDR2 FQNNGV. After removal of 1 base from V and 1 base from J, the junction contained 5 bases not matched to a gene. The CDR3, as DNA: TGTGCCAGCAGCTTAGGGACACTAGCGGGACGCACAGATACGCAGTATTTT. It yields the protein CASSLGTLAGRTDTQYF.

There are many counts of this clonotype. The chain is built from TRBV5-5 and TRBJ2-1; D unresolved. Deletions cut 1 base from V and 0 bases from J, with 8 bases between. Per the germline V gene, CDR1 is SGHKS and CDR2 is YYEKEE (reference sequence). The CDR3 runs 15 residues. CDR3: CASSLYKNSYNEQFF. Here the CDR3 DNA reads TGTGCCAGCAGCTTGTACAAAAACTCCTACAATGAGCAGTTCTTC.

This clonotype was recorded many times. The chain is built from TRBV4-1 and TRBJ2-2, with D possibly TRBD2 on 7 matching bases. With 1 base removed from V and 7 bases from J, the gap between germline ends came to 19 bases. CDR3 length: 17 residues. CDR1 MGHRA and CDR2 YSYEKL come from the germline V gene. The CDR3 region has the DNA TGCGCCAGCAGCCAAGCCCTCGGGCGGGGGCGGAACGGGGAGCTGTTTTTT. It encodes CASSQALGRGRNGELFF.

The table lists this clonotype with many counts. V gene TRBV20-1 combines with J gene TRBJ2-7; tentatively, D is TRBD2 (5 bases). This CDR3 has 13 amino acids. Germline-derived CDR1 and CDR2 are DFQATT and SNEGSKA (reference sequence). Trimming took 3 bases from V and 1 from J, leaving 10 bases between them. The CDR3 spells CSARAGGSYEQYV. In DNA, the CDR3 is TGCAGTGCTAGGGCAGGAGGATCCTACGAGCAGTACGTC.

This clonotype was counted many times. This chain uses TRBV6-6 with TRBJ2-7; D is uncertain. Germline CDR1 is MNHNY and CDR2 is SVGAGI (reference sequence). V lost 6 bases, J lost 7 bases, and 16 bases lay in between. The CDR3 runs 13 residues. CDR3 loop: CASRIARDGEQYV. The CDR3 DNA is TGTGCCAGCAGGATTGCAAGGGATGGTGAGCAGTACGTC.

At least ten counts were recorded for this clonotype. At one end, the junction sequence differs from germline, possibly due to a read error. J is TRBJ2-5 and V is TRBV7-7; the match to TRBD2 covers 9 bases. CDR1 is SSHAT and CDR2 is FNYEAQ in the germline V gene (reference sequence). The length of the CDR3 is 16 residues. The CDR3 region is CASSLGVAGAQETQYF. The CDR3 DNA sequence: TGTGCTAGCAGCTTAGGGGTAGCGGGGGCCCAAGAGACCCAGTACTTC.

This clonotype appeared many times. This rearrangement joins TRBV5-4 to TRBJ1-6, with D hard to call. Germline V gives CDR1 SGHNT, CDR2 YYREEE (reference sequence). The CDR3 sequence is 14 residues long. V lost 0 bases and J lost 10, with 11 bases in between. The CDR3 protein is CASSLDGGRSPLHF. The CDR3 DNA follows: TGTGCCAGCAGCTTGGACGGAGGGCGATCACCCCTCCACTTT. Complete variable domain (other parts from reference TRBV5-4 and TRBJ1-6): ETGVTQSPTHLIKTRGQQVTLRCSSQSGHNTVSWYQQALGQGPQFIFQYYREEENGRGNFPPRFSGLQFPNYSSELNVNALELDDSALYLCASSLDGGRSPLHFGNGTRLTVT.

This clonotype was seen many times. The chain carries TRBV5-4 and TRBJ2-6; no clear D. This CDR3 contains 16 residues. Germline V gene sequence: CDR1 SGHNT, CDR2 YYREEE (reference sequence). V lost 4 bases and J lost 1, with 12 bases in between. The CDR3 reads CASSQLFGSGANVLTF. The CDR3 bases are TGTGCCAGCAGCCAACTTTTCGGGTCTGGGGCCAACGTCCTGACTTTC.

This clonotype occurred many times. The chain employs TRBV12-3 or TRBV12-4 and TRBJ2-4; D tentatively fits TRBD1 or TRBD2 (5 bases each). There are 14 residues in the CDR3. V lost 5 bases and J 8 bases, leaving 16 bases between the germline ends. The DNA for the CDR3 is TGTGCCAGCAGTATATCGCCTCTGGGGGACATTCAGTACTTC. Translating it yields CASSISPLGDIQYF.

This clonotype was picked up many times. The chain uses TRBV6-5 and TRBJ2-3, with D tentatively TRBD1 or TRBD2 (5 bases each). The CDR3 spans 13 residues. Trimming stripped 8 bases from V and 2 bases from J, with 11 bases between. Germline V gene lookup returns CDR1 MNHEY and CDR2 SVGAGI. The chain's CDR3 is CASRGHTTDTQYF. For the CDR3, the DNA is TGTGCCAGCCGGGGCCACACCACAGATACGCAGTATTTT.

At least ten counts were recorded for this clonotype. The chain links TRBV5-6 to TRBJ2-1; 9 positions agree with TRBD1. The CDR3 contains 16 residues. From germline, CDR1 is SGHDT and CDR2 YYEEEE. The junction had 10 bases not matched to a gene; V was cut back by 3 bases and J by 6 bases. Here the CDR3 reads CASSSLKQGASNEQFF. The CDR3 nucleotides are TGTGCCAGCAGCTCCTTAAAACAGGGGGCGAGCAATGAGCAGTTCTTC.

This clonotype appeared a few times. The chain couples TRBV29-1 to TRBJ1-2; D remains unclear. Trimming shortened V by 3 bases and J by 4 bases, and 12 bases separated the two germline ends. The CDR3 has 13 amino acids. Germline CDR1 reads SQVTM; CDR2 reads ANQGSEA. The CDR3 loop reads CSVDGGRGYGYTF. DNA of the CDR3: TGCAGCGTTGATGGTGGTCGTGGCTATGGCTACACCTTC.

This clonotype has at least ten counts. This sequence joins TRBV5-1 and TRBJ2-3; the D is unclear. This CDR3 is 13 amino acids long. Germline values: CDR1 SGHRS, CDR2 YFSETQ. Trimming removed 4 bases from V and 3 bases from J, with 9 bases in between. CDR3 in amino acids: CASSPPLTDTQYF. The CDR3 DNA reads TGCGCCAGCAGCCCACCGTTAACAGATACGCAGTATTTT.

This clonotype appeared many times. The chain employs TRBV19 and TRBJ2-3; TRBD2 aligns across 12 bases. Germline loops: CDR1 LNHDA, CDR2 SQIVND (reference sequence). The CDR3 loop spans 13 amino acids. Trimming cost V 10 bases and J 3 bases; bases outside gene matches: 2. CDR3 sequence: CATGLAGTDTQYF. In DNA form, the CDR3 reads TGTGCCACCGGACTAGCGGGGACAGATACGCAGTATTTT.